The 13 T cell receptor beta chains reported below all come from one sample, sequenced in a study of blood T cell repertoires in COVID-19. Data came from immunoSEQ multiplex PCR; TCRdb stores just in-frame clones and leaves some out. Counted here are about 110,000 clones, about nine tenths occurring once; the ten biggest clones make up around 7%. Sequencing was done on a sample of peripheral blood. These receptor sequences come from a man aged 50 or older with active or convalescent COVID-19.

The table lists this clone with a count of one. The chain carries TRBV5-6 and TRBJ1-6; D perhaps matches TRBD1 (5 bases). CDR1 and CDR2 from the germline V gene are SGHDT and YYEEEE. The CDR3 totals 13 residues. V dropped 0 bases and J dropped 10 bases, with 8 bases sitting between them. CDR3 loop: CASSLDRRSPLHF. The CDR3 bases are TGTGCCAGCAGCTTGGACAGGCGGTCACCCCTCCACTTT.

V gene TRBV28 combines with J gene TRBJ2-5, with D possibly matching TRBD2 (6 bases). CDR3 length: 13 residues. Germline CDR1 is MDHEN and CDR2 is SYDVKM. The V end lost 5 bases, the J end lost 4 bases, and 11 bases lay between the germline ends. Here the CDR3 DNA reads TGTGCCAGCAGTCCGGCGGGGCGAGAGACCCAGTACTTC. This translates into CASSPAGRETQYF.

This chain connects TRBV7-2 to TRBJ2-2; 13 bases are a match to TRBD2. Per the germline V gene, CDR1 is SGHTA and CDR2 is FQGNSA. This CDR3 has 16 amino acids. The V gene end was trimmed by 4 bases and the J gene end by 4 bases; junction bases not matched to a gene: 3. CDR3 bases: TGTGCCAGCAGCTCGACTAGCGGGAGGACCACCGGGGAGCTGTTTTTT. Protein product: CASSSTSGRTTGELFF.

DNA for the CDR3: TGTGCCAGCAGTTACAGGGGGCGTGGAACCGGGGAGCTGTTTTTT. Residues: CASSYRGRGTGELFF. The chain links TRBV27 to TRBJ2-2; 9 bases agree with TRBD1. CDR1 and CDR2 from the germline V gene are MNHEY and SMNVEV (reference sequence). The CDR3 has 15 residues. J was trimmed by 5 bases and V by 4 bases; bases with no gene match: 5.

CDR3 nucleotide sequence: TGCGCCAGCAGCTTATGGACAGGGGACTACTACGAGCAGTACTTC. This encodes CASSLWTGDYYEQYF. The J gene is TRBJ2-7, the V gene TRBV5-1; 9 nucleotides align to TRBD1. The CDR3 is 15 residues long. Trimming at V came to 2 bases and at J to 3 bases, leaving 6 bases not matched to a gene. Germline V gene sequence: CDR1 SGHRS, CDR2 YFSETQ.

The J gene is TRBJ1-4, the V gene TRBV19; no clear D gene. There are 14 residues in the CDR3. Germline V gene sequence: CDR1 LNHDA, CDR2 SQIVND (reference sequence). Trimming removed 7 bases from V and 8 bases from J, with 17 bases in between. This chain's CDR3 is CASIRRGESEKLFF. The CDR3 DNA follows: TGTGCCAGTATAAGGCGTGGGGAGTCGGAAAAACTGTTTTTT.

The rearrangement joins TRBV11-3 to TRBJ2-2; the match to TRBD1 covers 7 bases. Germline loops: CDR1 SGHNT, CDR2 YENEEA. V lost 6 bases to trimming and J lost 0 bases; unmatched junction nucleotides: 4. This CDR3 has 15 residues. The CDR3 sequence: CASSKTGANTGELFF. CDR3 in DNA: TGTGCCAGCAGTAAAACAGGGGCGAACACCGGGGAGCTGTTTTTT.

The J gene is TRBJ1-6, the V gene TRBV9; D gene ambiguous. The ends were cut back, 4 bases at V and 7 bases at J, with 12 bases in the middle. Germline V gene lookup returns CDR1 SGDLS and CDR2 YYNGEE. This CDR3 is built from 14 residues. CDR3 sequence (DNA): TGTGCCAGCAGCTCTCGGACGGGAAATTCACCCCTCCACTTT. It codes for CASSSRTGNSPLHF.

The chain has TRBV18 and TRBJ2-1, with D possibly matching TRBD2 (6 bases). CDR3 length equals 14 residues. Germline assignment: CDR1 KGHSH and CDR2 LQKENI. Trimming stripped 0 bases from V and 8 bases from J, with 11 bases between. CDR3 nucleotide sequence: TGTGCCAGCTCACCACCGCGGGGTAAATATGAGCAGTTCTTC. Protein product: CASSPPRGKYEQFF.

This chain links TRBV18 with TRBJ1-5, with 7 bases lining up with TRBD1. The trim removed 1 base at V and 7 bases at J, leaving 7 bases unmatched. Germline assignment: CDR1 KGHSH and CDR2 LQKENI. The CDR3 has 15 amino acids. CDR3 nucleotide sequence: TGTGCCAGCTCACCACTGACAGGGTTTAACCAGCCCCAGCATTTT. It translates to CASSPLTGFNQPQHF.

This sequence joins TRBV6-2 or TRBV6-3 and TRBJ2-3; D gene uncertain. This CDR3 has 12 residues. Germline lookup yields CDR1 MNHEY and CDR2 SVGEGT. Trimming took off 4 bases at V and 5 bases at J, with 7 bases between the two ends. The CDR3 loop reads CASSFLLDTQYF. The CDR3, as DNA: TGTGCCAGCAGTTTCCTTCTAGATACGCAGTATTTT.

V gene TRBV4-1 combines with J gene TRBJ2-5; maybe TRBD1 (6 bases). Trimming cost V 1 base and J 6 bases, with 15 bases left between them. From germline, CDR1 is MGHRA and CDR2 YSYEKL. The CDR3 is made up of 15 amino acids. The CDR3 region is CASSQGPGEGKTQYF. CDR3 bases: TGCGCCAGCAGCCAAGGGCCAGGGGAAGGGAAGACCCAGTACTTC.

The rearrangement uses TRBV24-1 and TRBJ2-1; 8 positions match TRBD1. CDR1 is KGHDR, CDR2 SFDVKD, per germline. The CDR3 runs to 15 residues. V trimming: 7 bases; J trimming: 5 bases; junction bases outside the gene matches: 9. The CDR3, as DNA: TGTGCCACCAGGCCGACAGGGGTCCCCAACAATGAGCAGTTCTTC. This codes for CATRPTGVPNNEQFF.